Following are 14 T cell receptor beta chains from one sample sequenced in a study of cytomegalovirus exposure and HLA in healthy donors. Amplification used 60 Vbeta primers and 13 Jbeta primers. Data came from immunoSEQ multiplex PCR; TCRdb stores just in-frame clones and leaves some out. The data hold around 100,000 clones, with around 80% observed a single time. What was sequenced was PBMCs. All receptors come from a male donor in good health and CMV-seropositive.

Turning to this clone: One end of the junction does not line up with germline, which may come from a read error. The rearrangement uses TRBV28 and TRBJ1-6, with D uncertain. Germline V gives CDR1 MDHEN, CDR2 SYDVKM. CDR3 length: 12 residues. CDR3 region: CASSSLGTPGNF. In DNA, the CDR3 is TGTGCCAGCAGTTCCCTTGGAACTCCGGGGAACTTT.

V and J are TRBV10-3 and TRBJ2-7, with 9 nucleotides matching TRBD1. Germline V gene sequence: CDR1 ENHRY, CDR2 SYGVKD. The CDR3 covers 16 residues. V lost 3 bases to trimming and J lost 4 bases; unmatched junction nucleotides: 10. This chain's CDR3 is CAISDRAGTGRYEQYF. The CDR3 DNA sequence: TGTGCCATCAGTGACCGCGCCGGGACAGGGCGGTACGAGCAGTACTTC.

The CDR3 loop reads CASSLYTGELFF. CDR3 nucleotide sequence: TGTGCCAGCAGTCTCTACACCGGGGAGCTGTTTTTT. This chain uses TRBV27 with TRBJ2-2; D is ambiguous. The CDR3 is 12 amino acids. CDR1 is MNHEY, CDR2 SMNVEV, per germline (reference sequence). V was clipped by 5 bases and J by 3 bases, with 4 bases between them.

The rearrangement joins TRBV7-2 to TRBJ2-7; 7 bases are a match to TRBD2. Germline-derived CDR1 and CDR2 are SGHTA and FQGNSA. Germline trimming cut 3 bases from V and 7 bases from J; bases unmatched to any gene: 21. The CDR3 has 18 amino acids. CDR3 bases: TGTGCCAGCAGCTTGAGCCCTCGGGGAGGCCCTATGGGGGGGGAGCAGTACTTC. This sequence encodes CASSLSPRGGPMGGEQYF.

The chain couples TRBV7-2 to TRBJ2-1; perhaps TRBD2 as D (5 bases). Germline CDR1 reads SGHTA; CDR2 reads FQGNSA. CDR3 length: 16 amino acids. Trimming removed 1 base from V and 10 bases from J, with 20 bases in between. CDR3: CASSLEAGVIPQEQFF. The CDR3 region has the DNA TGTGCCAGCAGCTTAGAGGCCGGGGTAATCCCCCAGGAGCAGTTCTTC.

The chain carries TRBV18 and TRBJ2-1; 9 bases agree with TRBD2. V shed 6 bases, J shed 6 bases, and the junction held 9 bases outside the gene matches. CDR3 length: 15 residues. The V gene's germline CDR1 is KGHSH and CDR2 LQKENI. DNA for the CDR3: TGTGCCAGCTCCCAAAGCGGGGGGCCCTCCAATGAGCAGTTCTTC. It encodes CASSQSGGPSNEQFF. Using reference TRBV18 and TRBJ2-1 for the parts outside the CDR3, the full variable domain is NAGVMQNPRHLVRRRGQEARLRCSPMKGHSHVYWYRQLPEEGLKFMVYLQKENIIDESGMPKERFSAEFPKEGPSILRIQQVVRGDSAAYFCASSQSGGPSNEQFFGPGTRLTVL.

In regard to this clone: The sample contains more than one DNA sequence encoding this CDR3. The genes are TRBV14 and TRBJ2-6; TRBD1 aligns across 8 bases. J gave up 2 bases and V 3 bases, and 6 bases lay outside the gene matches. Per the germline V gene, CDR1 is SGHDN and CDR2 is FVKESK. The CDR3 is made up of 17 amino acids. CDR3 sequence reads: CASSQGTGLTGANVLTF. The CDR3 region has the DNA TGTGCCAGCAGCCAGGGGACAGGCCTGACTGGGGCCAACGTCCTGACTTTC.

The chain combines TRBV28 with TRBJ1-3; no clear D gene. The CDR3 runs to 12 residues. In germline, CDR1 is MDHEN, CDR2 SYDVKM. Trimming took 6 bases from V and 4 from J, leaving 7 bases between them. CDR3 residues: CASRPTGNTIYF. The CDR3, as DNA: TGTGCCAGCAGGCCGACAGGAAACACCATATATTTT.

The rearrangement joins TRBV6-1 to TRBJ1-4; no reliable D call. The CDR3 spans 14 residues. The germline V gene has CDR1 MNHNS and CDR2 SASEGT. V lost 5 bases and J lost 5, with 12 bases in between. CDR3 sequence (DNA): TGTGCCAGCAGTCTGACTACGGGCAATGAAAAACTGTTTTTT. This gives the protein CASSLTTGNEKLFF.

The chain couples TRBV2 to TRBJ1-2, with D tentatively TRBD1 (5 bases). The V end lost 1 base, the J end lost 4 bases, and 16 bases lay between the germline ends. The germline CDR1 and CDR2 sequences are SNHLY and FYNNEI. This CDR3 is built from 16 residues. CDR3 protein: CASSEGGQGDSYGYTF. CDR3 sequence (DNA): TGTGCCAGCAGTGAAGGTGGGCAGGGTGACTCCTATGGCTACACCTTC. Variable domain in full (rest from reference TRBV2 and TRBJ1-2): EPEVTQTPSHQVTQMGQEVILRCVPISNHLYFYWYRQILGQKVEFLVSFYNNEISEKSEIFDDQFSVERPDGSNFTLKIRSTKLEDSAMYFCASSEGGQGDSYGYTFGSGTRLTVV.

The chain is built from TRBV27 and TRBJ2-5; 9 positions agree with TRBD2. Germline assignment: CDR1 MNHEY and CDR2 SMNVEV (reference sequence). The V segment lost 4 bases and the J segment 6 bases; nucleotides outside the gene matches: 6. The CDR3 is 14 residues long. CDR3 coding DNA: TGTGCCAGCAGTTCCAGCGGGAGGTTCCAGACCCAGTACTTC. It codes for CASSSSGRFQTQYF.

The chain joins TRBV21-1 to TRBJ2-2; TRBD2 is the table's D call and was not checked against the DNA. TRBV21-1 is given as a pseudogene. The CDR3 has 17 amino acids. CDR3 sequence reads: CARCLGGPTSNTGELFF. CDR3 coding DNA: TGTGCCAGGTGTTTAGGAGGGCCCACCTCGAACACCGGGGAGCTGTTTTTT.

V is TRBV9 and J is TRBJ1-6, with D maybe TRBD1 (5 bases). Germline V lookup: CDR1 SGDLS, CDR2 YYNGEE. V lost 3 bases and J 6 bases, leaving 16 bases between the germline ends. CDR3 length: 16 amino acids. Here the CDR3 DNA reads TGTGCCAGCAGCGCACAGACAGAGAACCCTAATTCACCCCTCCACTTT. The encoded protein is CASSAQTENPNSPLHF.

The chain is built from TRBV18 and TRBJ1-1; a weak D match, TRBD1 (6 bases). The germline V gene encodes CDR1 KGHSH and CDR2 LQKENI. The CDR3 totals 15 residues. Between the trimmed V and J ends, which lost 3 bases and 2 bases, there was a span of 13 bases. As DNA, the CDR3 is TGTGCCAGCTCACCCTCAGGGGCCCTTAACACTGAAGCTTTCTTT. Translating it yields CASSPSGALNTEAFF.